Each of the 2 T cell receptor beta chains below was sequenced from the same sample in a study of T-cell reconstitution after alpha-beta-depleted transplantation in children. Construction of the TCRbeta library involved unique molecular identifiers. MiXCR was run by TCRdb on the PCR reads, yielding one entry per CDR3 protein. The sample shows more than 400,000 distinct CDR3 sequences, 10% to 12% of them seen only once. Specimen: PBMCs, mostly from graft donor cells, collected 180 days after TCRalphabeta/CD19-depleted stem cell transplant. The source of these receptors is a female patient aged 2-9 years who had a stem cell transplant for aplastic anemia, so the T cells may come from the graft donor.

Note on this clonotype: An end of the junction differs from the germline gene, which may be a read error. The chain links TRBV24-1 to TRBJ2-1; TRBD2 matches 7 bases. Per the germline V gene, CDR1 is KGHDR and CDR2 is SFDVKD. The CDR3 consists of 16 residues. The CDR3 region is CATGDRGVGSGNEQFF. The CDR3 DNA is TGTGCCACCGGTGATCGGGGGGTAGGATCGGGCAATGAGCAGTTCTTC.

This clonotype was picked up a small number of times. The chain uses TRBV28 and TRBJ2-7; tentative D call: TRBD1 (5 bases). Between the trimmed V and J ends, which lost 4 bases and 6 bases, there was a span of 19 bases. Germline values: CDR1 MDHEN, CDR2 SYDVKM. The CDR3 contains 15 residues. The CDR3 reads CASSYIRLRVTEQYF. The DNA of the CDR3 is TGTGCCAGCAGTTACATTCGGCTCAGGGTCACCGAGCAGTACTTC.